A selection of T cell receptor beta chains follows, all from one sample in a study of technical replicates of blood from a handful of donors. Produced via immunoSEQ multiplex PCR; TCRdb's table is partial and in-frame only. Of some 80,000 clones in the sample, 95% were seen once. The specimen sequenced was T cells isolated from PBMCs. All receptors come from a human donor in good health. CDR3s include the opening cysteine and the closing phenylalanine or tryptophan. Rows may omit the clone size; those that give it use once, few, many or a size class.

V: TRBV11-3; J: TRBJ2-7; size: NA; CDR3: CASSLAAGVYEQYF
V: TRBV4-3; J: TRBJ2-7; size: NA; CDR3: CASSQFFENSYEQYF
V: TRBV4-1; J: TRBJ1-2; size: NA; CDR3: CASSQVAEGANGYTF
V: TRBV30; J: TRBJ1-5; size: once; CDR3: CAWNGGSDNQPQHF
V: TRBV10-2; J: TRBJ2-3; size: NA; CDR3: CASLGDTDTQYF
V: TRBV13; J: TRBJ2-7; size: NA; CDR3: CASSVGAFYEQYF
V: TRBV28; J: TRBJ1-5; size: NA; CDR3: CASSPGDQPQHF
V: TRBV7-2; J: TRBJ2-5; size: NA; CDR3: CASSLETSRIWAQYF
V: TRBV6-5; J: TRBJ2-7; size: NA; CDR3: CASSYMGLAGVERYF
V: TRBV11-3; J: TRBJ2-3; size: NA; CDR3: CASSLIPLGRLAATDTQYF
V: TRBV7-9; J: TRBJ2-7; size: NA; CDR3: CASSSTGQGSYEQYF
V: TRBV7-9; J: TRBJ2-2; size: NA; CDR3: CASSSGTGNTGELFF
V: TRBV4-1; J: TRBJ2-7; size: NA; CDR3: CASSLLARDEQYF
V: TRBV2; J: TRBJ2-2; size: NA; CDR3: CASSESAGRTGELFF
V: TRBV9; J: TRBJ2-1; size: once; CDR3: CASSSKQGKKYNEQFF
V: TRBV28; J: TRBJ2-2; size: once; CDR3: CASRREGLAGELFF
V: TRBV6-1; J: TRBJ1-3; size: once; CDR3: CASGVGISGNTIYF